This T cell receptor beta chain is from a study of blood T cell repertoires in COVID-19. V was pared by 1 base and J by 7 bases, with 9 bases of the junction left unmatched. CDR1 is SGHTA, CDR2 FQGNSA, per germline. CDR3 size: 16 residues. The table came from immunoSEQ multiplex PCR; TCRdb's copy has only in-frame clones and leaves some out. The sample yields around 200,000 clones, 85% seen once. Researchers sorted participants into cohorts using their self-reported clinical history. Sequenced material: PBMCs or T cells enriched from blood (not recorded which). V gene TRBV7-2 combines with J gene TRBJ1-2; 10 bases fit TRBD1. This sequence was found in a man aged 40-55 years who had recovered from COVID-19. CDR3 region: CASSLGTTGQGFGYTF. The CDR3 DNA reads as TGTGCCAGCAGCTTAGGGACGACGGGACAGGGGTTTGGCTACACCTTC. Complete variable domain (other parts from reference TRBV7-2 and TRBJ1-2): GAGVSQSPSNKVTEKGKDVELRCDPISGHTALYWYRQSLGQGLEFLIYFQGNSAPDKSGLPSDRFSAERTGGSVSTLTIQRTQQEDSAVYLCASSLGTTGQGFGYTFGSGTRLTVV.